Given below is one T cell receptor beta chain in context. These data originate in a study of blood T cell repertoires in COVID-19. Study information: From T cells, B-cell-depleted T cells, or PBMCs came the material, which was cDNA or gDNA.

Some clones are missing from TCRdb's copy, which holds only in-frame ones; the method was immunoSEQ multiplex PCR. The table has about 44,000 clones, about 80% seen once. The germline V gene encodes CDR1 SNHLY and CDR2 FYNNEI. The CDR3 has 14 residues. V was clipped by 6 bases and J by 4 bases, with 15 bases between them. Sequencing was performed on peripheral blood. The genes are TRBV2 and TRBJ1-2; D perhaps matches TRBD1 (5 bases). This TCR was sampled from a human donor in a cohort sampled during active COVID-19. CDR3 nucleotides: TGTGCCAGCAGCGAACTTCAGGGCACCTATGGCTACACCTTC. Translating gives CASSELQGTYGYTF. The whole variable domain, filled in from reference TRBV2 and TRBJ1-2, reads EPEVTQTPSHQVTQMGQEVILRCVPISNHLYFYWYRQILGQKVEFLVSFYNNEISEKSEIFDDQFSVERPDGSNFTLKIRSTKLEDSAMYFCASSELQGTYGYTFGSGTRLTVV.